The 27 T cell receptor beta chains presented below share a single source sample, sequenced in a study of OX40 agonist ivuxolimab in advanced cancers. Repertoires were generated with immunoSEQ multiplex PCR, while TCRdb's copy carries only in-frame clones and drops some. The sample has around 67,000 clones, approximately 81% seen once. This material consisted of CD4+ or CD8+ T cells sorted from blood, taken in a trial of the OX40 agonist ivuxolimab. The receptors were gathered from an adult with an advanced solid tumor such as melanoma, head and neck, liver or kidney cancer.

V and J are TRBV21-1 and TRBJ2-5; the listed D gene, TRBD2, was not tested against the DNA. The J call could be wrong; TRBJ2-7 is a better fit for the DNA end. TRBV21-1 is reported as a pseudogene. This CDR3 contains 15 residues. The CDR3: CASSKVAAGGHEQYF. CDR3 nucleotides: TGTGCCAGCAGCAAAGTTGCAGCGGGAGGGCACGAGCAGTACTTC.

V usage is TRBV9 and J usage is TRBJ2-2; a weak D match, TRBD1 (5 bases). The germline V and J ends were trimmed by 4 bases and 4 bases, with 14 bases remaining between them. The CDR3 totals 15 residues. The germline CDR1 and CDR2 sequences are SGDLS and YYNGEE. The CDR3 spells CASSSRGRATGELFF. CDR3 coding DNA: TGTGCCAGCAGCTCTAGGGGCAGGGCCACCGGGGAGCTGTTTTTT.

The chain employs TRBV6-5 and TRBJ1-1; weak D call: TRBD1 (5 bases). CDR3 length: 13 amino acids. Trimming left V 6 bases short and J 0 bases short, with 8 bases between. Germline CDR1 reads MNHEY; CDR2 reads SVGAGI. CDR3: CASRIQVNTEAFF. CDR3 coding DNA: TGTGCCAGCAGAATACAGGTGAACACTGAAGCTTTCTTT.

The chain links TRBV11-2 to TRBJ2-2; 9 bases agree with TRBD1. V lost 1 base, J lost 4 bases, and 7 bases stayed unmatched. Germline values: CDR1 SGHAT, CDR2 FQNNGV. The CDR3 sequence is 17 residues long. The CDR3 nucleotides read TGTGCCAGCAGCTTAGTAACTCGGACAGGGGTCACCGGGGAGCTGTTTTTT. This translates into CASSLVTRTGVTGELFF.

This chain links TRBV7-2 with TRBJ1-1; D is unclear. This CDR3 region has 15 residues. CDR1 SGHTA and CDR2 FQGNSA come from the germline V gene. V was cut by 5 bases and J by 0 bases, with 13 bases left in between. This CDR3 is CASSPAGRLNTEAFF. Here the CDR3 DNA reads TGTGCCAGCAGCCCCGCCGGCAGGCTGAACACTGAAGCTTTCTTT.

V is TRBV29-1 and J is TRBJ1-2, with TRBD1 as a possible D gene (5 bases). There are 14 residues in the CDR3. CDR1 SQVTM and CDR2 ANQGSEA come from the germline V gene. V lost 5 bases to trimming and J lost 0 bases, with 13 bases between them. This chain's CDR3 is CSVKQTVTNYGYTF. The CDR3, as DNA: TGCAGCGTTAAACAGACAGTTACTAACTATGGCTACACCTTC.

This sequence joins TRBV7-2 and TRBJ1-6, with D perhaps matching TRBD1 (5 bases). Trimming took off 5 bases at V and 6 bases at J, with 11 bases between the two ends. This CDR3 region has 14 residues. Germline loops: CDR1 SGHTA, CDR2 FQGNSA. CDR3 DNA sequence: TGTGCCAGCAGCGAGGGACGGATTAATTCACCCCTCCACTTT. Translation: CASSEGRINSPLHF.

This sequence joins TRBV27 and TRBJ1-6, with no clear D. V was pared by 5 bases and J by 7 bases, with 18 bases between. The CDR3 is made up of 16 amino acids. Looked up from germline, CDR1 is MNHEY and CDR2 is SMNVEV (reference sequence). CDR3 protein: CASSPGVSRANSPLHF. The CDR3 DNA reads as TGTGCCAGCAGTCCTGGGGTTTCCCGCGCCAATTCACCCCTCCACTTT.

V usage is TRBV28 and J usage is TRBJ2-7, with 12 positions matching TRBD1. This CDR3 has 16 residues. Germline V lookup: CDR1 MDHEN, CDR2 SYDVKM. Trimming removed 7 bases from V and 6 bases from J; junction bases left unmatched: 13. The CDR3 reads CASKGQGAAVRFEQYF. The CDR3 DNA follows: TGTGCCAGCAAGGGACAGGGGGCAGCTGTACGGTTCGAGCAGTACTTC. Full variable domain (missing parts from reference TRBV28 and TRBJ2-7): DVKVTQSSRYLVKRTGEKVFLECVQDMDHENMFWYRQDPGLGLRLIYFSYDVKMKEKGDIPEGYSVSREKKERFSLILESASTNQTSMYLCASKGQGAAVRFEQYFGPGTRLTVT.

The chain is built from TRBV23-1 and TRBJ2-7; 8 bases agree with TRBD1. TRBV23-1 is marked as an open reading frame, function uncertain. CDR3 size: 18 residues. Trimming at V came to 1 base and at J to 3 bases, leaving 14 bases not matched to a gene. CDR3 in amino acids: CASSQLGIRTGSGYEQYF. CDR3 nucleotides: TGCGCCAGCAGTCAATTAGGGATCCGGACAGGGTCGGGCTACGAGCAGTACTTC.

The CDR3 spells CAAGTGRNTIYF. Here the CDR3 DNA reads TGTGCCGCCGGGACAGGGCGAAACACCATATATTTT. The chain uses TRBV15 and TRBJ1-3, with 9 bases that match TRBD1. The CDR3 is 12 amino acids. V shed 11 bases and J 5 bases; nucleotides not matched to a gene: 4. The germline gives CDR1 LNHNV, CDR2 YYDKDF (reference sequence).

V usage is TRBV18 and J usage is TRBJ2-7; 9 bases match TRBD1. CDR3 length: 14 residues. V lost 3 bases to trimming and J lost 5 bases; unmatched junction nucleotides: 5. Looked up from germline, CDR1 is KGHSH and CDR2 is LQKENI. In DNA form, the CDR3 reads TGTGCCAGCTCACCTCGACAGGGGGGCGACGAGCAGTACTTC. Its translation is CASSPRQGGDEQYF.

Only a few counts were recorded for this clone. The CDR3 sequence: CSGGLSLYNEQFF. DNA for the CDR3: TGCAGCGGGGGACTATCACTTTACAATGAGCAGTTCTTC. V gene TRBV29-1 combines with J gene TRBJ2-1; TRBD2 agrees at 7 bases. Trimming removed 7 bases from V and 4 bases from J; junction bases left unmatched: 7. The length of the CDR3 is 13 residues. Germline loops: CDR1 SQVTM, CDR2 ANQGSEA.

In its sample, this clone was seen a few times. The chain joins TRBV5-8 to TRBJ2-7, with D unclear. Germline lookup yields CDR1 SGHTS and CDR2 YDEGEE. The length of the CDR3 is 11 residues. The V gene lost 1 base and the J gene lost 4 bases, with 3 bases spanning the gap. CDR3 amino acids: CASSLRYEQYF. The CDR3 nucleotides read TGTGCCAGCAGCTTGCGGTACGAGCAGTACTTC.

The rearrangement uses TRBV7-8 and TRBJ1-1, with D perhaps TRBD1 (5 bases). CDR3 length: 16 amino acids. V was pared by 1 base and J by 1 base, with 13 bases between. CDR1 and CDR2 (germline): SGHVS, FQNEAQ. CDR3 bases: TGTGCCAGCAGCTTAGTTTCCGGACATTGGAACACTGAAGCTTTCTTT. This codes for CASSLVSGHWNTEAFF.

This clone was detected a few times. The DNA for the CDR3 is TGCGCCAGCAGCTTGGCCCCAGCGGGACTTTCTTACGAGCAGTACTTC. This gives the protein CASSLAPAGLSYEQYF. This chain connects TRBV5-1 to TRBJ2-7; 7 bases are shared with TRBD2. The CDR3 runs 16 residues. Trimming removed 0 bases from V and 4 bases from J; junction bases left unmatched: 10. In germline, CDR1 is SGHRS, CDR2 YFSETQ.

This clone was picked up a small number of times. The V call is TRBV10-3, the J call TRBJ2-7; 8 bases fit TRBD1. CDR3 length: 17 amino acids. The J segment lost 1 base and the V segment lost 0 bases, leaving 8 bases of the junction unmatched. Germline CDR1 reads ENHRY; CDR2 reads SYGVKD. The CDR3 nucleotides are TGTGCCATCAGTGAGTCCGGCAGGGGGCTTGGGTCCTACGAGCAGTACTTC. Protein sequence: CAISESGRGLGSYEQYF.

The chain has TRBV4-1 and TRBJ2-3; TRBD2 matches 11 bases. Trimming cost V 4 bases and J 4 bases; bases outside gene matches: 7. The CDR3 is 16 amino acids. Germline loops: CDR1 MGHRA, CDR2 YSYEKL. CDR3: CASSPNSGRVSDTQYF. As DNA, the CDR3 is TGCGCCAGCAGCCCCAATAGCGGGAGGGTCTCAGATACGCAGTATTTT.

The gene calls are TRBV27 and TRBJ1-1; D might be TRBD1 (5 bases). The CDR3 covers 14 residues. Trimming took off 3 bases at V and 1 base at J, with 9 bases between the two ends. Germline assignment: CDR1 MNHEY and CDR2 SMNVEV (reference sequence). DNA for the CDR3: TGTGCCAGCAGTTTTACAGGCACGAACACTGAAGCTTTCTTT. It yields the protein CASSFTGTNTEAFF.

The gene calls are TRBV2 and TRBJ2-5, with D uncertain. The DNA matches TRBJ2-7 better at its end, which makes the J call doubtful. This CDR3 spans 13 amino acids. The germline V gene encodes CDR1 SNHLY and CDR2 FYNNEI. The CDR3 coding sequence is TGTGCCAGCAGTGTGGGCAGAGCCTACGAGCAGTACTTC. Amino acid sequence: CASSVGRAYEQYF.

Comment on this clone: Other nucleotide sequences in the sample specify the same CDR3. The rearrangement joins TRBV6-1 to TRBJ1-5, with D perhaps matching TRBD1 (6 bases). The CDR3 has 16 amino acids. Per the germline V gene, CDR1 is MNHNS and CDR2 is SASEGT. With 1 base removed from V and 3 bases from J, the gap between germline ends came to 13 bases. The CDR3, as DNA: TGTGCCAGCAGTGAAGGGTTGAACAGGGACAATCAGCCCCAGCATTTT. As protein: CASSEGLNRDNQPQHF.

This clone has more than one count but fewer than ten. The rearrangement uses TRBV11-2 and TRBJ2-2; possibly TRBD1 for D (5 bases). The CDR3 length is 17 residues. CDR1 is SGHAT and CDR2 is FQNNGV in the germline V gene. Trimming removed 4 bases at V and 5 bases at J, with 20 bases between. The CDR3 loop is CASSSRPGQGITGELFF. In nucleotides, the CDR3 is TGTGCCAGCAGCTCCCGACCCGGCCAGGGCATAACCGGGGAGCTGTTTTTT.

The J gene is TRBJ2-3, the V gene TRBV23-1; TRBD1 might be the D (5 bases). TRBV23-1 is an ORF; its function is uncertain. The CDR3 has 17 residues. V lost 6 bases to trimming and J lost 4 bases, with 23 bases between them. The CDR3 sequence is CASRTHRSPRVADTQYF. CDR3 DNA: TGCGCCAGCAGGACACACAGGTCACCCCGGGTCGCAGATACGCAGTATTTT.

The chain recombines TRBV4-2 with TRBJ1-3; possible D gene TRBD1, 5 bases. The germline CDR1 and CDR2 sequences are LGHNA and YNFKEQ. V lost 4 bases and J lost 6, with 16 bases in between. The CDR3 spans 15 residues. The CDR3 protein is CASSLKGGESNTIYF. The CDR3 DNA is TGTGCCAGCAGCCTCAAGGGAGGGGAGTCAAACACCATATATTTT.

The CDR3 DNA is TGTGCCAGCAGCTTAAAAAGGCGGGGAGAGACCCAGTACTTC. Encoded protein: CASSLKRRGETQYF. The chain recombines TRBV7-8 with TRBJ2-5, with D maybe TRBD2 (6 bases). Germline V lookup: CDR1 SGHVS, CDR2 FQNEAQ. The CDR3 contains 14 residues. The V end was cut by 2 bases, the J end by 4 bases, with 11 bases between.

The chain carries TRBV27 and TRBJ2-7, with 13 bases lining up with TRBD2. Germline assignment: CDR1 MNHEY and CDR2 SMNVEV (reference sequence). The CDR3 sequence is 14 residues long. V trimming: 5 bases; J trimming: 7 bases; junction bases outside the gene matches: 5. CDR3: CASSPGLAGREQYF. CDR3 DNA sequence: TGTGCCAGCAGTCCGGGACTAGCGGGGAGGGAGCAGTACTTC.

The rearrangement links TRBV5-1 to TRBJ2-5; TRBD1 is a possible D gene (5 bases). With the DNA end fitting TRBJ2-7 better, the J assignment may be wrong. Per germline, CDR1 SGHRS and CDR2 YFSETQ. There are 16 residues in the CDR3. In DNA, the CDR3 is TGCGCCAGCAGCTTGTACTCAAATTTGGGGCCCTACGAGCAGTACTTC. Amino acids: CASSLYSNLGPYEQYF.